Listed below are T cell receptor beta chains from one sample, sequenced in a study of radiotherapy plus CTLA-4 blockade in lung cancer. Assay used: immunoSEQ multiplex PCR; TCRdb lists only in-frame clones, some missing. The sample gives around 78,000 clones, around 79% of which show up once; 4% is in the top ten. Sequencing used peripheral blood, obtained from a patient treated with radiotherapy plus ipilimumab. The receptor set was obtained from a human donor with non-small cell lung cancer who had a partial response to radiotherapy plus ipilimumab. Some clones in this sample may be carry-over from other donors' samples. Both conserved end residues are part of each CDR3. Fields, in order: J gene, D gene, clone size, V gene, CDR3 DNA, CDR3 protein. A D gene is named only where the DNA matches it firmly. Clone size, where shown, is once, few, many, or a class for clones that have expanded.

>TRBJ2-1|TRBD2|.|TRBV19
TGTGCCAGTAGTCCCGAGGTGGGACTAGGTTACAATGAGCAGTTCTTC
CASSPEVGLGYNEQFF
>TRBJ1-4|TRBD1|.|TRBV19
TGTGCCAGTAGGCCACAGGGGGCAGTAAGTGAAAAACTGTTTTTT
CASRPQGAVSEKLFF
>TRBJ2-1|.|.|TRBV28
TGTGCCAGCAGTTTTTTAACTAACAGGTACAATGAGCAGTTCTTC
CASSFLTNRYNEQFF
>TRBJ1-5|TRBD1|.|TRBV7-9
TGTGCCAGCATCTCTTCTTCCCGGGACAGTCATCAGCCCCAGCATTTT
CASISSSRDSHQPQHF
>TRBJ2-3|.|few|TRBV6-5
TGTGCCAGCAGTTACGAGGCGGGGAACACAGATACGCAGTATTTT
CASSYEAGNTDTQYF
>TRBJ2-3|.|.|TRBV4-3
TGCGCCAGCAGCCAAGGCCACCAGGATACGCAGTATTTT
CASSQGHQDTQYF
>TRBJ1-4|.|.|TRBV7-9
TGTGCCAGCAGCTTAGGGACAGTAACAACTAATGAAAAACTGTTTTTT
CASSLGTVTTNEKLFF
>TRBJ1-2|.|.|TRBV28
TGTGCCAGCAGGTCTAACCGCGGGGTAGGTGGCTACACCTTC
CASRSNRGVGGYTF
>TRBJ2-2|.|once|TRBV28
TGTGCCAGCAGTTCCCCCAACGGGGTCCCCGGGGAGCTGTTTTTT
CASSSPNGVPGELFF
>TRBJ2-7|.|.|TRBV2
TGTGCCAGCAGTGTAGGCAGGGTCCGCTACGAGCAGTACTTC
CASSVGRVRYEQYF
>TRBJ2-1|TRBD1|.|TRBV29-1
TGCAGCGCCACGGACAGGGATGAGCAGTTCTTC
CSATDRDEQFF
>TRBJ2-5|.|.|TRBV4-2
TGTGCCAGCAGCCAAGATCGGACTCAAGGGACCCAGTACTTC
CASSQDRTQGTQYF
>TRBJ2-7|TRBD2|.|TRBV10-3
TGTGCCACCGGGACTAGCGGGGGCTCAACCTACGAGCAGTACTTC
CATGTSGGSTYEQYF
>TRBJ2-2|TRBD2|.|TRBV6-5
TGTGCCAGCAGCGCGGGGGGGCCTAGGACCGGGGAGCTGTTTTTT
CASSAGGPRTGELFF
>TRBJ1-5|.|few|TRBV6-6
TGTGCCAGCACCAAACAGGGACGTGGTCAGCCCCAGCATTTT
CASTKQGRGQPQHF
>TRBJ2-7|.|.|TRBV5-1
TGCGCCAGCACCTTTCAGGGGGGCTCCTACGAGCAGTACTTC
CASTFQGGSYEQYF
>TRBJ2-1|TRBD1|.|TRBV5-1
TGCGCCGGAGGGACAGGGCCCGGCAATGAGCAGTTCTTC
CAGGTGPGNEQFF
>TRBJ1-4|.|.|TRBV5-4
TGTGCCAGCAGCCAAGTGGGGGGATGGCAGTCAGAAAAACTGTTTTTT
CASSQVGGWQSEKLFF
>TRBJ1-5|.|.|TRBV28
TGTGCCAGCAGAACGCCTGGGCCTCAGCCCCAGCATTTT
CASRTPGPQPQHF
>TRBJ2-1|.|.|TRBV5-1
TGCGCCAGCAGCATCAGGCCCTCCTACAATGAGCAGTTCTTC
CASSIRPSYNEQFF
>TRBJ2-3|TRBD2|few|TRBV6-1
TGTGCCAGCAGTGAAGAGCTAGCGGGTAGTCCCACAGATACGCAGTATTTT
CASSEELAGSPTDTQYF
>TRBJ2-7|.|few|TRBV5-8
TGTGCCAGCAGCTCCCCAACCTACGAGCAGTACTTC
CASSSPTYEQYF
>TRBJ1-2|.|.|TRBV5-1
TGCGCCAGCAGCTTGGGGGGGGGTGACTATGGCTACACCTTC
CASSLGGGDYGYTF
>TRBJ1-5|TRBD1|.|TRBV10-1
TGCGCCAGCAGTGGGCCCCGGACAGGGGGGGATCAGCCCCAGCATTTT
CASSGPRTGGDQPQHF
>TRBJ2-7|TRBD2|few|TRBV7-9
TGTGCCAGCAGCCCCCCGGCTAGCGGAAGCTACGAGCAGTACTTC
CASSPPASGSYEQYF
>TRBJ1-2|.|.|TRBV11-2
TGTGCCAGCAGCCCGAGGCCCGGGGGGTCCTATGGCTACACCTTC
CASSPRPGGSYGYTF
>TRBJ2-3|.|.|TRBV29-1
TGCAGCGTTGAAATAGGAGGGGGCACAGATACGCAGTATTTT
CSVEIGGGTDTQYF
>TRBJ2-7|TRBD1|.|TRBV6-5
TGTGCCAGCAGTTACGCGGGACAGGGGCGAAGTGAGCAGTACTTC
CASSYAGQGRSEQYF
>TRBJ1-5|.|.|TRBV28
TGTGCCAGCAGCCTAACGAGGAAACAGCCCCAGCATTTT
CASSLTRKQPQHF
>TRBJ2-2|TRBD1|once|TRBV7-2
TGTGCCAGCAGCACCCAACAGGGGGCAGTAACCGGGGAGCTGTTTTTT
CASSTQQGAVTGELFF
>TRBJ1-4|.|.|TRBV28
TGTGCCAGCAGTATACCACCGGGGGGGGAAAAACTGTTTTTT
CASSIPPGGEKLFF
>TRBJ2-1|.|.|TRBV9
TGTGCCAGCAGCGTGACCGGGACTTCGTACAACAATGAGCAGTTCTTC
CASSVTGTSYNNEQFF
>TRBJ2-5|.|few|TRBV6-5
TGTGCCAGCAGGCCGACTAGGAACGGGGAGACCCAGTACTTC
CASRPTRNGETQYF
>TRBJ2-1|.|.|TRBV10-2
TGCGCCAGCAGTGACCGGGGGGCATACAATGAGCAGTTCTTC
CASSDRGAYNEQFF
>TRBJ1-2|TRBD1|once|TRBV29-1
TGCAGCGTTCCCCAGACAGGGTTTTCGTTTTATGGCTACACCTTC
CSVPQTGFSFYGYTF
>TRBJ1-4|.|.|TRBV7-2
TGTGCCAGCAGCTCGATCAACAGGGTTGGCCGTCATGAAAAACTGTTTTTT
CASSSINRVGRHEKLFF
>TRBJ2-7|.|.|TRBV18
TGTGCCAGCTCACCACGGGCAGGATCCTCCTACGAGCAGTACTTC
CASSPRAGSSYEQYF
>TRBJ2-3|.|.|TRBV6-5
TGTGCCAGCAGACCGTCATACCTACTTACAGATACGCAGTATTTT
CASRPSYLLTDTQYF
>TRBJ2-2|TRBD2|.|TRBV19
TGTGCCAGTAGTGCGATACTAGCGGGGGGGCCCGGGGAGCTGTTTTTT
CASSAILAGGPGELFF
>TRBJ2-2|.|once|TRBV23-1
TGCGCCAGCAGTCAAAGGTCGAAATCGGGTGACGTCGGGGAGCTGTTTTTT
CASSQRSKSGDVGELFF
>TRBJ1-4|.|.|TRBV28
TGTGCCAGCACCGCCTGGGGGGAAGGTGAAAAACTGTTTTTT
CASTAWGEGEKLFF
>TRBJ2-3|.|.|TRBV9
TGTGCCAGCAGCGTAGTGGCTCAGGGGACAGATACGCAGTATTTT
CASSVVAQGTDTQYF
>TRBJ1-1|TRBD1|.|TRBV27
TGTGCCAGCAGTGGGAAACCTGGACAGGGCCTGCCTGAAGCTTTCTTT
CASSGKPGQGLPEAFF
>TRBJ2-4|TRBD1|.|TRBV28
TGTGCTAGCAGGAGTCAAGGGACAGGGTATTGGGGACTAGCCAAAAACATTCAGTACTTC
CASRSQGTGYWGLAKNIQYF
>TRBJ2-7|.|.|TRBV5-5
TGTGCCAGCAGCTTTGGGGGGTACGAGCAGTACTTC
CASSFGGYEQYF